This T cell receptor (beta chain) was captured by sequencing in a study of blood T cell repertoires in COVID-19. Study overall: Acute and convalescent COVID-19 specimens originated in the United States, Italy and Spain.

Sequencing used immunoSEQ multiplex PCR; TCRdb keeps in-frame clones, though not all of them. The sample yields 150,000 or so clones, over 75% seen once. Participants spanned ages roughly 18 to 95 years and resided in roughly 22 US areas. Cohorts were determined from participant-reported clinical history. J lost 3 bases, V lost 3 bases, and 3 bases had no gene match. Looked up from germline, CDR1 is SGDLS and CDR2 is YYNGEE. The CDR3 spans 15 residues. The chain combines TRBV9 with TRBJ2-2; TRBD1 agrees at 9 bases. The clonotype comes from a human donor with acute COVID-19. The donor label of this sample is uncertain. The sample was PBMCs or T cells enriched from blood (not recorded which). The CDR3 loop is CASSARDRDTGELFF. For the CDR3, the DNA is TGTGCCAGCAGCGCGCGGGACAGGGACACCGGGGAGCTGTTTTTT.